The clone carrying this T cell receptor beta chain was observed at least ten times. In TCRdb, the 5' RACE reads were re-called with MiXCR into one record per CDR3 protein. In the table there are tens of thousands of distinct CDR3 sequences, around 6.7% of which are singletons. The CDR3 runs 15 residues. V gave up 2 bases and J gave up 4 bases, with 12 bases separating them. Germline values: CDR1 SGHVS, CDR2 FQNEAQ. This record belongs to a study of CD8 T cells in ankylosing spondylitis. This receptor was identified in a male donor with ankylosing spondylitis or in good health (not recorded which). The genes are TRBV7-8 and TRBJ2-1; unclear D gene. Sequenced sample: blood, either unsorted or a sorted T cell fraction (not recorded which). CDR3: CASSLLLMVYNEQFF. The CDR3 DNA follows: TGTGCCAGCAGCTTACTCCTCATGGTATACAATGAGCAGTTCTTC. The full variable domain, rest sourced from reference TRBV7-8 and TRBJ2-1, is GAGVSQSPRYKVAKRGQDVALRCDPISGHVSLFWYQQALGQGPEFLTYFQNEAQLDKSGLPSDRFFAERPEGSVSTLKIQRTQQEDSAVYLCASSLLLMVYNEQFFGPGTRLTVL.